These 5 T cell receptor beta chains share one sample of origin, sequenced in a study of T cells in Graves' hyperthyroidism and ophthalmopathy (dated by TCRdb to between 2019 and 2020). The library relied on multiplex PCR. Reads for this sample came from an Illumina HiSeq 2000. Amplification of TCR beta CDR3 regions was carried out from RNA transcripts. For the first round of RT-PCR on the TCR CDR3, the HTBI primer set was used together with the Qiagen OneStep RT-PCR kit. Starting from the raw public reads, TCRdb applied fastp trimming at Q25, assembled clones with MiXCR and retained in-frame beta chains. CDR3 protein duplicates are merged, each entry listing the most common genes and DNA. The sample table records 370,000 or so distinct CDR3 sequences; approximately 13% of these occur just once. About 20% of the sample goes to the ten largest clones. The sample comprised blood. Source of these receptors: a young man with Graves' hyperthyroidism that later progressed to Graves' ophthalmopathy.

The chain recombines TRBV5-1 with TRBJ2-7, with D unresolved. V was pared by 3 bases and J by 5 bases, with 6 bases between. The CDR3 totals 11 residues. CDR1 SGHRS and CDR2 YFSETQ come from the germline V gene. Here the CDR3 DNA reads TGCGCCAGCAGCTATGCAGACGAGCAGTACTTC. Amino acids: CASSYADEQYF.

This clonotype was recorded many times. The germline gene is not matched at one end of the junction; a read error may be the cause. The chain uses TRBV2 and TRBJ1-4, with D possibly TRBD1 on 6 matching bases. CDR3 length: 15 amino acids. From germline, CDR1 is SNHLY and CDR2 FYNNEI. Here the CDR3 DNA reads TGTGCCAGCAGAGAAGAGGAACAGGGTAATGAAAAACTGTTTTTT. Amino acids: CASREEEQGNEKLFF.

This clonotype occurred many times. The genes are TRBV27 and TRBJ1-2; 11 bases map to TRBD1. The J segment lost 0 bases and the V segment lost 2 bases, leaving 5 bases of the junction unmatched. The length of the CDR3 is 17 residues. Germline V gives CDR1 MNHEY, CDR2 SMNVEV (reference sequence). The CDR3 coding sequence is TGTGCCAGCAGTTTAAAGGGACAGGGGGTAGCTAACTATGGCTACACCTTC. Its protein is CASSLKGQGVANYGYTF.

This clonotype was detected a few times. The chain has TRBV7-9 and TRBJ2-2; D gene unclear. V lost 10 bases to trimming and J lost 8 bases, with 8 bases between them. CDR3 length: 10 residues. Germline V gene data show CDR1 as SEHNR and CDR2 as FQNEAQ (reference sequence). The CDR3 loop reads CATGPGELFF. The CDR3 coding sequence is TGTGCCACAGGCCCGGGGGAGCTGTTTTTT.

Points on this clonotype: A much bigger clone sits one base away, suggesting this may be a read error. The chain couples TRBV5-1 to TRBJ2-3; 10 bases are a match to TRBD2. Germline V gene data show CDR1 as SGHRS and CDR2 as YFSETQ. The trim removed 4 bases at V and 1 base at J, leaving 3 bases unmatched. The CDR3 contains 15 residues. CDR3 sequence reads: CASSALAGGTDTQYF. In DNA form, the CDR3 reads TGCGCCAGCAGCGCGCTAGCGGGGGGCACAGATACGCAGTATTTT.